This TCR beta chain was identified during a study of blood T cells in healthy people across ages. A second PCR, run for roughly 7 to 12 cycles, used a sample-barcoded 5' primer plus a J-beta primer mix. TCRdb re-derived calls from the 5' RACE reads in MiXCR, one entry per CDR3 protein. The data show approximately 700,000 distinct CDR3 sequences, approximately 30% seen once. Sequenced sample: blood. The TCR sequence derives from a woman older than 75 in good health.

This chain's CDR3 is CASSQDSFLADSEQFF. In DNA, the CDR3 is TGTGCCAGCAGCCAAGATAGCTTCCTAGCGGATAGTGAGCAGTTCTTC. The rearrangement links TRBV4-2 to TRBJ2-1; 7 bases fit TRBD2. The germline V gene encodes CDR1 LGHNA and CDR2 YNFKEQ. This CDR3 contains 16 residues. With V trimmed by 0 bases and J by 9 bases, 11 bases remained unmatched.